Listed below are T cell receptor beta chains from one sample, sequenced in a study of shared T cell receptors in the human thymus. Using immunoSEQ multiplex PCR, the repertoire was profiled, and TCRdb retains in-frame clones only, with some absent. The table lists about 610,000 clones, around nine tenths of them singletons. Separately, the same data were catalogued under a study of human thymus T cells.

Sequencing input: thymocytes. Receptors were obtained from a boy younger than two with a congenital heart defect. Each CDR3 is given with its conserved first and last residue. Each record gives: J gene, D gene, CDR3 length, V gene, clone size, CDR3 protein, CDR3 DNA. The D gene is left open where the match is weak. Only part of the rows carry a size: once, few, many, or a class if the clone is expanded.

>TRBJ2-1|TRBD2|16|TRBV11-2|NA
CASSPKGTTARNEQFF
TGTGCCAGCAGCCCAAAGGGGACTACGGCTCGCAATGAGCAGTTCTTC
>TRBJ1-1|TRBD1|13|TRBV27|NA
CASSRQGNTEAFF
TGTGCCAGCAGCCGACAGGGGAACACTGAAGCTTTCTTT
>TRBJ1-2|NA|15|TRBV4-3|NA
CASSQGGGANYGYTF
TGCGCCAGCAGCCAAGGAGGGGGGGCTAACTATGGCTACACCTTC
>TRBJ1-2|NA|12|TRBV14|few
CASSQKGAGYTF
TGTGCCAGCAGCCAGAAAGGGGCTGGCTACACCTTC
>TRBJ2-2|NA|17|TRBV5-1|NA
CASSLDAGTKNTGELFF
TGCGCCAGCAGCTTGGATGCCGGGACAAAGAACACCGGGGAGCTGTTTTTT
>TRBJ2-1|NA|14|TRBV2|NA
CASSAGPGSHEQFF
TGTGCCAGCAGCGCCGGGCCAGGGTCCCATGAGCAGTTCTTC
>TRBJ2-1|NA|15|TRBV7-6|NA
CASSLAKGLGGEQFF
TGTGCCAGCAGCTTAGCGAAAGGACTAGGGGGTGAGCAGTTCTTC
>TRBJ2-7|NA|14|TRBV18|NA
CASSPERRELEQYF
TGTGCCAGCTCACCGGAAAGGAGGGAACTCGAGCAGTACTTC
>TRBJ2-7|TRBD2|16|TRBV30|NA
CAWRPTRTSATYEQYF
TGTGCCTGGAGACCCACTCGGACTAGCGCCACCTACGAGCAGTACTTC
>TRBJ2-7|NA|12|TRBV27|few
CASSPGGQEQYF
TGTGCCAGCAGTCCCGGGGGACAGGAGCAGTACTTC
>TRBJ2-1|TRBD2|11|TRBV20-1|once
CSAGLAGGQFF
TGCAGTGCCGGACTAGCGGGAGGACAGTTCTTC
>TRBJ1-1|NA|15|TRBV30|once
CATAHRESENTEAFF
TGTGCCACGGCCCACAGGGAAAGTGAGAACACTGAAGCTTTCTTT
>TRBJ2-3|NA|11|TRBV5-6|NA
CASTGPDTQYF
TGTGCCAGCACAGGGCCAGATACGCAGTATTTT
>TRBJ2-7|TRBD2|16|TRBV6-5|NA
CASSSRTSGLSYEQYF
TGTGCCAGCAGTTCCCGGACTAGCGGGCTCTCCTACGAGCAGTACTTC
>TRBJ2-7|NA|14|TRBV7-6|NA
CASSLVQGSYEQYF
TGTGCCAGCAGCTTAGTACAGGGATCCTACGAGCAGTACTTC
>TRBJ2-7|NA|16|TRBV5-4|NA
CASSRVEEVGSYEQYF
TGTGCCAGCAGCCGTGTAGAGGAGGTAGGCTCCTACGAGCAGTACTTC
>TRBJ2-1|TRBD2|16|TRBV2|NA
CASNGNSGWPYNEQFF
TGTGCCAGCAACGGGAATAGCGGGTGGCCCTACAATGAGCAGTTCTTC
>TRBJ2-3|TRBD2|15|TRBV5-1|once
CASSSPTSGTDTQYF
TGCGCCAGCAGCTCGCCGACTAGCGGCACAGATACGCAGTATTTT
>TRBJ2-5|TRBD2|16|TRBV25-1|NA
CASSVSSGRWGETQYF
TGTGCCAGCAGTGTGTCTAGCGGGAGGTGGGGAGAGACCCAGTACTTC
>TRBJ2-5|TRBD1|15|TRBV5-6|once
CASSLVQGAVETQYF
TGTGCCAGCAGCCTAGTCCAGGGGGCAGTGGAGACCCAGTACTTC
>TRBJ2-2|NA|13|TRBV27|once
CASSLRGTGELFF
TGTGCCAGCAGCCTTCGGGGCACCGGGGAGCTGTTTTTT
>TRBJ1-5|TRBD1|16|TRBV5-6|NA
CASSSGQGGGNQPQHF
TGTGCCAGCAGCTCGGGACAGGGGGGGGGCAATCAGCCCCAGCATTTT
>TRBJ1-3|NA|13|TRBV18|few
CASSSGTNGAIYF
TGTGCCAGCTCGTCCGGGACTAACGGTGCCATATATTTT
>TRBJ2-1|TRBD2|16|TRBV7-2|once
CASIYRAGVGYNEQFF
TGTGCCAGCATCTATCGAGCGGGAGTGGGCTACAATGAGCAGTTCTTC
>TRBJ2-5|NA|13|TRBV28|NA
CASTTDSRETQYF
TGTGCCAGCACCACGGACAGTCGTGAGACCCAGTACTTC
>TRBJ2-1|TRBD1|15|TRBV2|once
CASSVGTGVGYEQFF
TGTGCCAGCAGTGTGGGGACAGGGGTAGGGTATGAGCAGTTCTTC
>TRBJ2-7|NA|13|TRBV7-3|once
CASSLLAGPEQYF
TGTGCCAGCAGCTTACTAGCTGGGCCCGAGCAGTACTTC
>TRBJ2-3|NA|9|TRBV7-9|few
CASSRGRYF
TGTGCCAGCAGCAGGGGGAGGTATTTT
>TRBJ1-3|TRBD1|13|TRBV29-1|NA
CSGQGAFGNTIYF
TGCAGCGGCCAGGGGGCGTTCGGAAACACCATATATTTT